Below are 27 T cell receptor beta chains sequenced from a single sample in a study of blood T cell repertoires in COVID-19. Assay used: immunoSEQ multiplex PCR; TCRdb lists only in-frame clones, some missing. Counted here are 95,000 to 150,000 clones, 86% occurring once; the ten biggest clones make up around 4%. The sample was peripheral blood. The source is a man between 40 and 49 years old with acute or convalescent COVID-19.

The rearrangement joins TRBV19 to TRBJ1-1, with 7 positions matching TRBD1. The length of the CDR3 is 14 residues. Germline trimming cut 7 bases from V and 4 bases from J; bases unmatched to any gene: 9. Looked up from germline, CDR1 is LNHDA and CDR2 is SQIVND (reference sequence). The CDR3 DNA sequence: TGTGCCAGTACTAAAGACAGGGTTTTCACTGAAGCTTTCTTT. It encodes CASTKDRVFTEAFF.

The gene calls are TRBV30 and TRBJ1-6, with D perhaps matching TRBD1 (6 bases). Germline CDR1 is GTSNPN and CDR2 is SVGIG (reference sequence). The CDR3 covers 16 residues. V lost 3 bases and J lost 9, with 21 bases in between. The CDR3 DNA reads as TGTGCCTGGAGCCCAATGTCCGGGACAACAGGTTCACCCCTCCACTTT. This encodes CAWSPMSGTTGSPLHF.

The DNA of the CDR3 is TGTGCCTGGAGTCCCTTGAAGGGGGGGGGAGATACGCAGTATTTT. Translating gives CAWSPLKGGGDTQYF. The J gene is TRBJ2-3, the V gene TRBV30; TRBD2 might be the D (7 bases). Germline loops: CDR1 GTSNPN, CDR2 SVGIG (reference sequence). Trimming removed 2 bases from V and 5 bases from J, with 17 bases in between. The CDR3 runs to 15 residues.

V and J are TRBV25-1 and TRBJ1-2, with D perhaps TRBD1 (6 bases). This CDR3 contains 14 residues. Germline V CDR1 and CDR2: MGHDK, SYGVNS. Deletions cut 2 bases from V and 5 bases from J, with 12 bases between. CDR3 nucleotides: TGTGCCAGCAGTGAACACAGGGAGGGGTATGGCTACACCTTC. Translation: CASSEHREGYGYTF.

The table lists this clone with a few counts. The CDR3 bases are TGTGCCATAAACCGGGACAGGGAAAATTCACCCCTCCACTTT. Its translation is CAINRDRENSPLHF. This chain connects TRBV10-3 to TRBJ1-6, with TRBD1 identical over 9 bases. Germline V lookup: CDR1 ENHRY, CDR2 SYGVKD. The CDR3 runs 14 residues. V was pared by 9 bases and J by 7 bases, with 7 bases of the junction left unmatched.

This chain connects TRBV5-1 to TRBJ2-1; a possible D gene is TRBD1 (6 bases). The CDR3 spans 14 residues. Trimming removed 4 bases from V and 8 bases from J, with 16 bases in between. Germline CDR1 is SGHRS and CDR2 is YFSETQ. CDR3 residues: CASSEQGTLDEQFF. The CDR3 region has the DNA TGCGCCAGCAGCGAGCAGGGGACCCTGGATGAGCAGTTCTTC.

The V gene is TRBV7-9, the J gene TRBJ2-3; 10 nucleotides line up with TRBD2. Per germline, CDR1 SEHNR and CDR2 FQNEAQ (reference sequence). This CDR3 region has 15 residues. V was clipped by 2 bases and J by 4 bases; unmatched bases: 3. CDR3 in amino acids: CASSLLAGVADTQYF. CDR3 coding DNA: TGTGCCAGCAGCTTACTAGCGGGAGTCGCAGATACGCAGTATTTT.

The chain has TRBV6-6 and TRBJ2-2; tentatively, D is TRBD1 (5 bases). Per germline, CDR1 MNHNY and CDR2 SVGAGI (reference sequence). The CDR3 spans 14 residues. The germline V and J ends were trimmed by 7 bases and 6 bases, with 15 bases remaining between them. The CDR3 is CASIQGRDSGELFF. The CDR3 region has the DNA TGTGCCAGCATTCAGGGTCGTGACTCCGGGGAGCTGTTTTTT.

The genes are TRBV19 and TRBJ1-6, with 7 bases fitting TRBD1. The junction had 8 bases not matched to a gene; V was cut back by 6 bases and J by 9 bases. Per the germline V gene, CDR1 is LNHDA and CDR2 is SQIVND (reference sequence). The CDR3 covers 14 residues. The CDR3, as DNA: TGTGCCAGTAGCTCAACAGGGGCAGGTTCACCCCTCCACTTT. Its protein product is CASSSTGAGSPLHF.

The J gene is TRBJ2-5, the V gene TRBV19, with D uncertain. With 2 bases removed from V and 2 bases from J, the gap between germline ends came to 6 bases. The CDR3 has 13 amino acids. Germline assignment: CDR1 LNHDA and CDR2 SQIVND (reference sequence). The CDR3 region is CASSISRQETQYF. In DNA form, the CDR3 reads TGTGCCAGTAGTATAAGTCGGCAAGAGACCCAGTACTTC.

This chain uses TRBV15 with TRBJ2-5; no clear D. There are 13 residues in the CDR3. Germline values: CDR1 LNHNV, CDR2 YYDKDF (reference sequence). The germline V and J ends were trimmed by 0 bases and 5 bases, with 7 bases remaining between them. The CDR3 spells CATSRDDGETQYF. The CDR3 DNA reads as TGTGCCACCAGCAGAGATGACGGGGAGACCCAGTACTTC. The full variable domain, in which reference TRBV15 and TRBJ2-5 provide the parts outside the CDR3, is DAMVIQNPRYQVTQFGKPVTLSCSQTLNHNVMYWYQQKSSQAPKLLFHYYDKDFNNEADTPDNFQSRRPNTSFCFLDIRSPGLGDTAMYLCATSRDDGETQYFGPGTRLLVL.

The V call is TRBV15, the J call TRBJ2-5; 8 bases align to TRBD2. The junction had 4 bases not matched to a gene; V was cut back by 1 base and J by 3 bases. The CDR3 sequence is 15 residues long. CDR1 and CDR2 from the germline V gene are LNHNV and YYDKDF (reference sequence). The CDR3 DNA sequence: TGTGCCACCAGCAGAGGTGGAGCGGGGGAAGAGACCCAGTACTTC. Its translation is CATSRGGAGEETQYF.

This clone is a singleton in its sample. This chain uses TRBV2 with TRBJ2-2, with D hard to call. V lost 4 bases, J lost 1 base, and 10 bases lay in between. The CDR3 consists of 15 residues. The germline V gene has CDR1 SNHLY and CDR2 FYNNEI. In DNA, the CDR3 is TGTGCCAGCAGTGTTACAACTATGAACACCGGGGAGCTGTTTTTT. Translation gives CASSVTTMNTGELFF.

The chain links TRBV6-5 to TRBJ2-2; TRBD1 aligns across 9 bases. Unmatched junction bases numbered 3, after V lost 6 bases and J lost 1 base. This CDR3 comprises 15 residues. Germline V lookup: CDR1 MNHEY, CDR2 SVGAGI. The CDR3 region is CASSRQGGNTGELFF. DNA of the CDR3: TGTGCCAGCAGCAGACAGGGGGGGAACACCGGGGAGCTGTTTTTT.

The chain recombines TRBV11-3 with TRBJ1-1; D gene unclear. With 5 bases removed from V and 6 bases from J, the gap between germline ends came to 13 bases. Germline lookup yields CDR1 SGHNT and CDR2 YENEEA. The CDR3 runs 13 residues. The CDR3 bases are TGTGCCAGCAGCGCCCGCGGGGAATCTGAAGCTTTCTTT. This sequence encodes CASSARGESEAFF.

The V gene is TRBV27, the J gene TRBJ2-5; 10 bases fit TRBD1. The CDR3 spans 13 residues. V dropped 8 bases and J dropped 5; count of bases not matched to a gene: 5. The germline V gene has CDR1 MNHEY and CDR2 SMNVEV (reference sequence). CDR3: CASGSDRGETQYF. The CDR3, as DNA: TGTGCCAGCGGTTCGGACAGGGGGGAGACCCAGTACTTC.

This clone was seen ten or more times. The chain carries TRBV7-9 and TRBJ2-4, with TRBD1 matching 8 bases. The CDR3 loop spans 17 amino acids. V gave up 4 bases and J gave up 5 bases; unmatched junction bases: 13. The germline CDR1 and CDR2 sequences are SEHNR and FQNEAQ (reference sequence). The CDR3 DNA is TGTGCCAGCAGCTACCATGTAGGGCAGGGGGCTGAAAACATTCAGTACTTC. Its protein product is CASSYHVGQGAENIQYF.

This rearrangement joins TRBV19 to TRBJ2-1, with 12 bases lining up with TRBD2. J lost 5 bases, V lost 5 bases, and 4 bases had no gene match. Germline V gene sequence: CDR1 LNHDA, CDR2 SQIVND (reference sequence). The length of the CDR3 is 15 residues. The CDR3 coding sequence is TGTGCCAGTAGTCTAGCGGGGGGGGTTAACAATGAGCAGTTCTTC. Amino acids: CASSLAGGVNNEQFF.

The V call is TRBV7-9, the J call TRBJ2-7; weak D call: TRBD1 (5 bases). The CDR3 length is 13 residues. CDR1 is SEHNR, CDR2 FQNEAQ, per germline (reference sequence). Trimming cost V 2 bases and J 5 bases, with 10 bases left between them. The CDR3 DNA reads TGTGCCAGCAGCTTAACTGGGGCCCACGAGCAGTACTTC. Translated, it gives CASSLTGAHEQYF.

V usage is TRBV7-6 and J usage is TRBJ2-1, with TRBD1 matching 10 bases. Germline CDR1 is SGHVS and CDR2 is FNYEAQ. V lost 5 bases and J lost 10; bases outside the gene matches: 14. CDR3 length equals 16 residues. CDR3 sequence reads: CASSRQGARVPPEQFF. In DNA, the CDR3 is TGTGCCAGCAGCAGACAGGGGGCCCGGGTCCCCCCGGAGCAGTTCTTC.

The rearrangement uses TRBV19 and TRBJ2-1, with D possibly matching TRBD2 (5 bases). The germline gives CDR1 LNHDA, CDR2 SQIVND (reference sequence). The CDR3 is 15 amino acids. Trimming took 3 bases from V and 8 from J, leaving 17 bases between them. For the CDR3, the DNA is TGTGCCAGTAGTATCGGGCTAGCCGACGTGGATGAGCAGTTCTTC. It is translated as CASSIGLADVDEQFF.

This clone was recorded once. The rearrangement joins TRBV4-1 to TRBJ1-5; D may be TRBD1 (5 bases). The V end was cut by 4 bases, the J end by 2 bases, with 15 bases between. There are 16 residues in the CDR3. In germline, CDR1 is MGHRA, CDR2 YSYEKL. Here the CDR3 reads CASSPRDGAGNQPQHF. The CDR3, as DNA: TGCGCCAGCAGCCCAAGGGATGGGGCAGGCAATCAGCCCCAGCATTTT.

The chain recombines TRBV19 with TRBJ2-3; D perhaps matches TRBD1 (6 bases). V lost 6 bases, J lost 0 bases, and 16 bases lay in between. The CDR3 has 16 residues. CDR1 LNHDA and CDR2 SQIVND come from the germline V gene (reference sequence). The CDR3 DNA is TGTGCCAGTAGCCACAGGGTTTCAACTAGCACAGATACGCAGTATTTT. Its protein product is CASSHRVSTSTDTQYF.

The chain carries TRBV24-1 and TRBJ1-2; D is possibly TRBD1 (6 bases). CDR1 is KGHDR, CDR2 SFDVKD, per germline. Trimming left V 4 bases short and J 4 bases short, with 15 bases between. This CDR3 region has 15 residues. For the CDR3, the DNA is TGTGCCACCAGTGACACTCGGACAGAGCTCTATGGCTACACCTTC. This translates into CATSDTRTELYGYTF.

The chain couples TRBV6-5 to TRBJ2-7; TRBD1 matches 7 bases. CDR3 size: 13 residues. Per the germline V gene, CDR1 is MNHEY and CDR2 is SVGAGI. The junction had 3 bases not matched to a gene; V was cut back by 6 bases and J by 1 base. CDR3 loop: CASRETGSYEQYF. In nucleotides, the CDR3 is TGTGCCAGCAGGGAGACAGGGTCCTACGAGCAGTACTTC.

This chain joins TRBV19 and TRBJ1-1, with 7 bases aligning to TRBD1. Germline trimming cut 6 bases from V and 3 bases from J; bases unmatched to any gene: 7. The CDR3 sequence is 14 residues long. CDR1 LNHDA and CDR2 SQIVND come from the germline V gene (reference sequence). Here the CDR3 reads CASSNTGTDTEAFF. The CDR3 DNA follows: TGTGCCAGTAGCAACACCGGGACAGACACTGAAGCTTTCTTT.

V gene TRBV5-1 combines with J gene TRBJ2-7, with 11 nucleotides matching TRBD2. The ends lost 3 bases at V and 0 bases at J; junction bases unmatched: 14. Looked up from germline, CDR1 is SGHRS and CDR2 is YFSETQ. The CDR3 is made up of 19 amino acids. This CDR3 reads CASSSWSSGRAGGSYEQYF. CDR3 in DNA: TGCGCCAGCAGCTCCTGGAGTAGCGGGAGGGCAGGAGGCTCCTACGAGCAGTACTTC.